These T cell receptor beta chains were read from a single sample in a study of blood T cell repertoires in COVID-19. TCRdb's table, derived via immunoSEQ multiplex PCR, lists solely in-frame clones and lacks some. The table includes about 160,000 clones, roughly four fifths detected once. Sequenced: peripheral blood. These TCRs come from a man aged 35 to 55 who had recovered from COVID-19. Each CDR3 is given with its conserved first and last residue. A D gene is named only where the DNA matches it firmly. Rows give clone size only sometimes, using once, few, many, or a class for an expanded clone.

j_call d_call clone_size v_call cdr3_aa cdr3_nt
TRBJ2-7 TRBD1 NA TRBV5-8 CASSLVKGQGYEQYF TGTGCCAGCAGCTTAGTCAAGGGACAGGGGTACGAGCAGTACTTC
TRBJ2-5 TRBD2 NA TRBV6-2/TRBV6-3 CASSYPSSGRAQYF TGTGCCAGCAGTTACCCCTCTAGCGGCAGGGCCCAGTACTTC
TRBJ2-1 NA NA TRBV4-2 CASSQVGETYNEQFF TGTGCCAGCAGCCAAGTCGGAGAGACCTACAATGAGCAGTTCTTC
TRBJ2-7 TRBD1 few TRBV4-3 CASSRGQGLSYEQYF TGCGCCAGCAGCCGAGGACAGGGACTCTCCTACGAGCAGTACTTC
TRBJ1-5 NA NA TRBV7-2 CASSLGRDQPQHF TGTGCCAGCAGCTTAGGGAGGGATCAGCCCCAGCATTTT
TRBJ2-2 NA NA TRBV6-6 CASTPRTTNTGELFF TGTGCCAGCACCCCCCGGACAACGAACACCGGGGAGCTGTTTTTT
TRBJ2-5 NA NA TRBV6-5 CASSPQAETQYF TGTGCCAGCAGCCCCCAGGCAGAGACCCAGTACTTC
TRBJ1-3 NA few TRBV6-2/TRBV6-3 CASSYSTGSGNTIYF TGTGCCAGCAGTTACTCGACGGGGTCTGGAAACACCATATATTTT
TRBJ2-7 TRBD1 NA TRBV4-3 CASSPGDRANEQYF TGCGCCAGCAGCCCCGGGGACAGGGCGAACGAGCAGTACTTC
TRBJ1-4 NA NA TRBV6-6 CATKKLNRADEKLFF TGTGCCACCAAAAAACTAAACAGGGCGGATGAAAAACTGTTTTTT
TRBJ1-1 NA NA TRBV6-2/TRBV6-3 CASSYTHSNTEAFF TGTGCCAGCAGTTACACCCACTCGAACACTGAAGCTTTCTTT
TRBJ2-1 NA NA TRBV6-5 CASSYGGTGSHEQFF TGTGCCAGCAGTTATGGTGGGACTGGTAGCCATGAGCAGTTCTTC
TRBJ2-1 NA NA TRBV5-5 CASSLNSGLLGGEQFF TGTGCCAGCAGCTTGAACTCGGGACTGCTCGGGGGTGAGCAGTTCTTC
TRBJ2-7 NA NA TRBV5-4 CASSPDREDYEQYF TGTGCCAGCAGTCCCGACAGGGAGGACTACGAGCAGTACTTC
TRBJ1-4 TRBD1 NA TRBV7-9 CASSYVGTELFF TGTGCCAGCAGCTATGTAGGGACAGAACTGTTTTTT
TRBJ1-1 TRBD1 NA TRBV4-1 CASSQGRGRTEAFF TGCGCCAGCAGCCAAGGTAGGGGGCGGACTGAAGCTTTCTTT
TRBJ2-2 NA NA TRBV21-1 CASSKDLDGTNTGELFF TGTGCCAGCAGCAAAGATTTGGACGGGACGAACACCGGGGAGCTGTTTTTT
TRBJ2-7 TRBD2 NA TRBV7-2 CASSPNGGDVYEQYF TGTGCCAGCAGCCCGAACGGGGGGGACGTCTACGAGCAGTACTTC
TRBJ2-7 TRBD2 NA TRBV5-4 CASSQGSGGHYEQYF TGTGCCAGCAGCCAGGGCAGCGGGGGGCACTACGAGCAGTACTTC
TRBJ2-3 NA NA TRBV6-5 CASSYSSGDTQYF TGTGCCAGCAGTTACTCTTCAGGAGATACGCAGTATTTT
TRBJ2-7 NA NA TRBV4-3 CASSQDWAASYEQYF TGCGCCAGCAGCCAAGATTGGGCCGCATCCTACGAGCAGTACTTC
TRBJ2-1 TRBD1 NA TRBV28 CASRAGTGRIDEQFF TGTGCCAGCAGAGCCGGGACAGGGAGGATCGATGAGCAGTTCTTC
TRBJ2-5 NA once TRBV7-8 CASSLVQGFETQYF TGTGCCAGCAGCTTAGTACAGGGTTTTGAGACCCAGTACTTC
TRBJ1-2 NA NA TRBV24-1 CATSDLSARIHF TGTGCCACCAGTGATTTGAGCGCGCGGATCCACTTC
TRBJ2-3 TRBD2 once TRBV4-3 CASSLFSGGRTDTQYF TGCGCCAGCAGCCTTTTCAGCGGGGGGAGAACAGATACGCAGTATTTT
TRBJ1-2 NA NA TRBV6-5 CASSWTGNYGYTF TGTGCCAGCAGTTGGACGGGAAACTATGGCTACACCTTC
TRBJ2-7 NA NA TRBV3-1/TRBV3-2 CASSQAVALYEQYF TGTGCCAGCAGCCAAGCGGTAGCACTCTACGAGCAGTACTTC
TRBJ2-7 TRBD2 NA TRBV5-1 CASSLELAGEQYF TGCGCCAGCAGCTTGGAGCTAGCGGGGGAGCAGTACTTC
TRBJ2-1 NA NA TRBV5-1 CASSLTSINEQFF TGCGCCAGCAGCTTGACTAGCATCAATGAGCAGTTCTTC
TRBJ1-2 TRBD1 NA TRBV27 CASQAGRGDYGYTF TGTGCCAGCCAGGCCGGCAGGGGGGATTATGGCTACACCTTC
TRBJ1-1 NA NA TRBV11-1 CASSSSDRQNTEAFF TGTGCCAGCAGCTCCTCCGACAGGCAGAACACTGAAGCTTTCTTT
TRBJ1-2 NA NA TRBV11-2 CASSLGQSYYGYTF TGTGCCAGCAGCTTAGGACAGTCCTACTATGGCTACACCTTC
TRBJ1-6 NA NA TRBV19 CASSPTLNSPLHF TGTGCCAGTAGCCCCACTTTGAATTCACCCCTCCACTTT
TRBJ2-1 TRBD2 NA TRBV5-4 CASSLVSGGAGEQFF TGTGCCAGCAGCTTGGTTAGCGGGGGGGCGGGTGAGCAGTTCTTC
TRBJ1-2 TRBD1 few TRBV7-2 CASSLGSLGQGHYGYTF TGTGCCAGCAGCTTAGGATCTCTCGGACAGGGACACTATGGCTACACCTTC
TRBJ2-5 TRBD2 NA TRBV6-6 CASSAAGGETQYF TGTGCCAGCAGTGCAGCGGGAGGGGAGACCCAGTACTTC
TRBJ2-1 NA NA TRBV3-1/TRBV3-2 CASSQDPLYNEQFF TGTGCCAGCAGCCAAGATCCCTTATACAATGAGCAGTTCTTC
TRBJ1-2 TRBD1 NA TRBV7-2 CASSSGQGNYGYTF TGTGCCAGCAGCTCCGGACAGGGTAACTATGGCTACACCTTC
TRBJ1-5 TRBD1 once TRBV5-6 CASSLTGQASNQPQHF TGTGCCAGCAGCTTGACTGGACAGGCAAGCAATCAGCCCCAGCATTTT
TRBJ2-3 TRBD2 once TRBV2 CASRRLAGGLADTQYF TGTGCCAGCAGACGACTAGCGGGGGGGCTGGCAGATACGCAGTATTTT
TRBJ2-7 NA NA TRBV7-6 CASAWRGPPYEQYF TGTGCCAGTGCCTGGAGGGGGCCCCCCTACGAGCAGTACTTC
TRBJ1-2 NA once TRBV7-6 CASSLSGGLNGYTF TGTGCCAGCAGCTTATCCGGGGGGCTAAATGGCTACACCTTC
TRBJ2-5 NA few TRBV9 CASSVGPREETQYF TGTGCCAGCAGCGTAGGTCCCAGGGAAGAGACCCAGTACTTC
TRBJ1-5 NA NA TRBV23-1 CASSQGFGDLDQPQHF TGCGCCAGCAGTCAAGGGTTCGGGGATCTTGATCAGCCCCAGCATTTT
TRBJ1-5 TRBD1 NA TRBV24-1 CATGGTGGSQPQHF TGTGCCACCGGAGGGACAGGGGGCTCGCAGCCCCAGCATTTT
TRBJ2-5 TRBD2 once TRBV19 CASSRGRKDSETQYF TGTGCCAGTAGCCGCGGGAGAAAGGATTCGGAGACCCAGTACTTC
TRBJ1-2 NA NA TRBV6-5 CASRGAGWNYGYTF TGTGCCAGCAGGGGGGCCGGCTGGAACTATGGCTACACCTTC
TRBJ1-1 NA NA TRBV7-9 CASSPATGEAFF TGTGCCAGCAGCCCCGCGACAGGTGAAGCTTTCTTT
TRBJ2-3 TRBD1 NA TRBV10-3 CAIRGIGQGGQYF TGTGCCATCAGGGGGATCGGACAGGGCGGGCAGTATTTT
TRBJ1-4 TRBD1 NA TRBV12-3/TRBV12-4 CASSSQGGEKLFF TGTGCCAGCAGTTCACAGGGGGGTGAAAAACTGTTTTTT
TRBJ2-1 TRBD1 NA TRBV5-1 CASSSQTGANNEQFF TGCGCCAGCAGCTCACAGACAGGGGCAAACAATGAGCAGTTCTTC